The clone carrying this T cell receptor beta chain appeared many times. Its antigen is not identified. This record belongs to a study of T cells after yellow fever vaccination. Study results and limitations: Contamination of FACS-sorted repertoires by abundant clonotypes from the bulk population could occur. Relatively few clonotypes were ones that appeared in both CD4 and CD8 compartments.

The ends lost 6 bases at V and 0 bases at J; junction bases unmatched: 7. The V gene's germline CDR1 is SGHTA and CDR2 FQGNSA. The CDR3 is 16 residues long. A 5'RACE template-switching step, the method used to make TCR cDNA, added a universal primer site and UMIs. A single record per CDR3 protein comes from TCRdb applying MiXCR to the 5' RACE reads. The sample lists about 240,000 distinct CDR3 sequences; about 7% were seen once. The source of this sequence is a young man who received the YFV17D yellow fever vaccine. This rearrangement joins TRBV7-2 to TRBJ2-2; 7 bases fit TRBD2. The starting material was CD4+ T cells sorted from PBMCs, obtained 15 days after the yellow fever booster vaccination. The CDR3: CASSGGGSPNTGELFF. CDR3 coding DNA: TGTGCCAGCAGTGGGGGAGGGAGTCCGAACACCGGGGAGCTGTTTTTT. Full variable domain (missing parts from reference TRBV7-2 and TRBJ2-2): GAGVSQSPSNKVTEKGKDVELRCDPISGHTALYWYRQSLGQGLEFLIYFQGNSAPDKSGLPSDRFSAERTGGSVSTLTIQRTQQEDSAVYLCASSGGGSPNTGELFFGEGSRLTVL.